The entry below gives a single T cell receptor (beta chain) sequence along with its context. The data belong to a study of blood T cells in healthy people across ages. Primed by a sample-barcoded 5' primer and a J-beta primer mix, a second PCR proceeded for 7 to 11 cycles. Using its own MiXCR run on the 5' RACE reads, TCRdb lists one record per CDR3 protein. This table holds over a million distinct CDR3 sequences, 20% to 25% found once. The CDR3 has 15 residues. Trimming stripped 6 bases from V and 6 bases from J, with 17 bases between. Looked up from germline, CDR1 is LNHDA and CDR2 is SQIVND (reference sequence). The same data also contributed to another study, on T cells of mothers and their children.

The chain joins TRBV19 to TRBJ2-2, with a possible D match to TRBD1 (5 bases). The origin of this receptor is a girl aged 2 to 10 in good health. Sequenced sample: blood. CDR3 amino acids: CASSWTLPPPGELFF. DNA of the CDR3: TGTGCCAGTAGCTGGACACTACCGCCCCCCGGGGAGCTGTTTTTT.